The T cell receptor (beta chain) under discussion was sequenced for a study of identical twins. Study-wide results and limits: Fewer insertions marked abundant cord blood beta clonotypes; young adult naive trended weakly, memory not at all.

About this clonotype: Its antigen remains unknown.

The germline V gene has CDR1 SGHTA and CDR2 FQGNSA. The V gene end was trimmed by 4 bases and the J gene end by 4 bases; junction bases not matched to a gene: 7. CDR3 length: 15 amino acids. The cDNA had a unique molecular identifier and a template-switch universal primer site. TCRdb reanalysed the 5' RACE reads using MiXCR and keeps one entry per CDR3 protein. The data contain about 890,000 distinct CDR3 sequences, 9% to 15% of them singletons. The sample also formed part of further work on yellow fever vaccine responses in identical twins. From that report: Twins reportedly showed a vaccine T cell response that seemed partly convergent and partly personalized.

The sample taken for sequencing was PBMCs. The origin of this receptor is a woman in her late teens or twenties in good health. The J gene is TRBJ2-3, the V gene TRBV7-2; 8 bases align to TRBD2. DNA of the CDR3: TGTGCCAGCAGCTCGGGGGGGCCTGGAGCAGATACGCAGTATTTT. Protein sequence: CASSSGGPGADTQYF.